This TCR beta chain was sequenced during a study of OX40 agonist ivuxolimab in advanced cancers. In the study overall: Patients enrolled in dose escalation were diagnosed with hepatocellular carcinoma, melanoma, renal cell or head and neck cancer.

The V gene's germline CDR1 is MNHNY and CDR2 SVGAGI (reference sequence). This CDR3 region has 11 residues. Trimming pared 6 bases from V and 8 bases from J, leaving 8 bases between. Using immunoSEQ multiplex PCR, the repertoire was profiled, and TCRdb retains in-frame clones only, with some absent. Of roughly 48,000 clones in the sample, over 60% were seen once. The sample holds a few counts of this clone. This chain connects TRBV6-6 to TRBJ2-1; maybe TRBD1 (5 bases). The source is an adult with an advanced solid tumor such as melanoma, head and neck, liver or kidney cancer. The source was CD4+ or CD8+ T cells sorted from blood, collected in a trial of the OX40 agonist ivuxolimab. The chain's CDR3 is CASSPRDEQFF. The CDR3 bases are TGTGCCAGCAGCCCCAGGGATGAGCAGTTCTTC.